The clone carrying this TCR beta chain was detected only a few times. What it recognizes is unknown. The data are from a study of T-cell memory formation after mild COVID-19. MiXCR was run by TCRdb on the 5' RACE reads, yielding one entry per CDR3 protein. The top ten clones hold approximately 23% of a sample with about 270,000 distinct CDR3 sequences, around 15% of them seen once. Study-wide points: Pre-infection memory already had some responding clones, implying cross-reactive memory joined.

The length of the CDR3 is 16 residues. Germline lookup yields CDR1 SEHNR and CDR2 FQNEAQ (reference sequence). V lost 5 bases and J lost 2; bases outside the gene matches: 5. Sequenced sample: PBMCs or a T cell subset sorted from them (not recorded which). V gene TRBV7-9 combines with J gene TRBJ2-3; TRBD2 matches 12 bases. The source is a man younger than 35 who had mild COVID-19 (a few samples of this study predate the infection). Cell type and time point are not known. In DNA form, the CDR3 reads TGTGCCAGCAGCGTGACTAGCGGGGGACCCACAGATACGCAGTATTTT. Translating gives CASSVTSGGPTDTQYF.